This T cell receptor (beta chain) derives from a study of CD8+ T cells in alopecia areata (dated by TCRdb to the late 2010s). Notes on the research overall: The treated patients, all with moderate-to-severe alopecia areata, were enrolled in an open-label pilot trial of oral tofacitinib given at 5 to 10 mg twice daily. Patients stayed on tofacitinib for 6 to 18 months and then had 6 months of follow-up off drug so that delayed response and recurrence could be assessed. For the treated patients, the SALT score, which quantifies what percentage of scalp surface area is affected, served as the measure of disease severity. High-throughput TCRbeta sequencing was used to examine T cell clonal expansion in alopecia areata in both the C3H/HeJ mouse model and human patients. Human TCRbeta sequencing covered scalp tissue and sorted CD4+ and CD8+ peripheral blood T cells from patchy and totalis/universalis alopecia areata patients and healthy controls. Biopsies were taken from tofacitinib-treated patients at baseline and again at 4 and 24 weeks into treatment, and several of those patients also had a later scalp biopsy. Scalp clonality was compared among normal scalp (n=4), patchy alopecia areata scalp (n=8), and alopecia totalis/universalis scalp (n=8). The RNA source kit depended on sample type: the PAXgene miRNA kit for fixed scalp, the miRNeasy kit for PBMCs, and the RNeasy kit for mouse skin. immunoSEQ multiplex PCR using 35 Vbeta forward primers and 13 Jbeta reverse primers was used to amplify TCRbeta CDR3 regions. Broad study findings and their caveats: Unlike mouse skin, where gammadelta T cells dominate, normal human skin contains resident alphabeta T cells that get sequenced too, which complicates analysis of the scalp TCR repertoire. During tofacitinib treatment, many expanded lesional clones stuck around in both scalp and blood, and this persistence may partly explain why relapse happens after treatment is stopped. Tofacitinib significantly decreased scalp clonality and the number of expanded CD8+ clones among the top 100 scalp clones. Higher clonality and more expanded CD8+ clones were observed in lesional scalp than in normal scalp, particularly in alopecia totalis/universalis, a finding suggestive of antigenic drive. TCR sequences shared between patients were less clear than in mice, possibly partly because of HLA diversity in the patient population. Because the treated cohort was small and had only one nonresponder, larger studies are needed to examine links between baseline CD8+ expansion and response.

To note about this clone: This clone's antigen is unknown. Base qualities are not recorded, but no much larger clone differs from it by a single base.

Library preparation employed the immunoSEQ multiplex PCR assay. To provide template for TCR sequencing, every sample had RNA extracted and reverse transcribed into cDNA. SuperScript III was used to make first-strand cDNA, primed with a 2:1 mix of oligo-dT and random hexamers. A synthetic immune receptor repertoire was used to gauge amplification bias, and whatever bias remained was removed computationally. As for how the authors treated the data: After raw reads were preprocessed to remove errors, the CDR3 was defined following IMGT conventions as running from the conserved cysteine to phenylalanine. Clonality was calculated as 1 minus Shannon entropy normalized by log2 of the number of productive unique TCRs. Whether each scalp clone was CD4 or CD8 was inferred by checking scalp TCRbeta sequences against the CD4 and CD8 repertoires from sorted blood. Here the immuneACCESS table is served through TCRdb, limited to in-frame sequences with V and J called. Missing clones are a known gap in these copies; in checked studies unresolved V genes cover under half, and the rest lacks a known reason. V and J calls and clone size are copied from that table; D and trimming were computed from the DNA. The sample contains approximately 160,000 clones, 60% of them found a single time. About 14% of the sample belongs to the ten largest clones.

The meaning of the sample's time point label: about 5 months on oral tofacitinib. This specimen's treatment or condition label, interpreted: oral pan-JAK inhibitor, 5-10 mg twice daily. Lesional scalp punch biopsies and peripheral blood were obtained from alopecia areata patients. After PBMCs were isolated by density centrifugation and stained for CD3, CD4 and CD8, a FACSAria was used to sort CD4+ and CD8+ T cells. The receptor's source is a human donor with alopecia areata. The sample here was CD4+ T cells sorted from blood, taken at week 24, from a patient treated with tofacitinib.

Here the CDR3 is given as CASSPRETSEAFF. The bases read TGTGCCAGCAGTCCCCGGGAAACGAGTGAAGCTTTCTTT. Recombination linked TRBV6-6 to TRBJ1-1; the D gene lacks a confident call. V and J are truncated by 5 bases and 7 bases respectively, leaving an intervening sequence of 14 bases. Based on the germline V gene (reference sequence), the CDR1 and CDR2 sequences are MNHNY and SVGAGI. From its cysteine to its phenylalanine, the CDR3 spans 13 amino acids. Only CDR3 DNA is held: 39 bases, read in frame from base 1.